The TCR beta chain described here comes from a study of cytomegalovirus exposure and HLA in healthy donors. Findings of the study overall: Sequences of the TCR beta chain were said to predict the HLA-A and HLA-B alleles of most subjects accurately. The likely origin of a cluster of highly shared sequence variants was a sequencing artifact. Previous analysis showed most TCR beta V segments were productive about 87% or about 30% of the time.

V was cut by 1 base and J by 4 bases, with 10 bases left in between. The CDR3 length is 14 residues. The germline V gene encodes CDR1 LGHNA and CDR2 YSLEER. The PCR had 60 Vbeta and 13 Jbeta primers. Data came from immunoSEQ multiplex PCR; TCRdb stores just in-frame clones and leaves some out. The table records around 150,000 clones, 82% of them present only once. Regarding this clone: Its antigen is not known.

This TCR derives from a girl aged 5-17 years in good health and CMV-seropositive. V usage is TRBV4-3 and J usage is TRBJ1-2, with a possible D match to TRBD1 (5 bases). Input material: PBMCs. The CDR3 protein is CASSQGGPVYGYTF. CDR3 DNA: TGCGCCAGCAGCCAAGGGGGCCCGGTCTATGGCTACACCTTC.